This T cell receptor (beta chain) was recovered during a study of T cells in Graves' hyperthyroidism and ophthalmopathy. Study overall: Once the initial diagnosis was made, peripheral blood was obtained before any treatment.

This clonotype was counted at least ten times. Absent ophthalmopathy progression within 18 months defined stable Graves' hyperthyroidism. Newly diagnosed hyperthyroidism patients aged 18 to 65 years had disease lasting under 2 months. Based on clinical symptoms, serum thyroxine and TRAb, thyroid ultrasound and orbital computed tomography, diagnoses were reached. From RNA transcripts, TCR beta CDR3 regions were amplified. The TCR CDR3 first-round RT-PCR relied on the HTBI primer set. A single record per CDR3 protein comes from TCRdb applying MiXCR to the multiplex PCR reads. The table records more than 350,000 distinct CDR3 sequences, 15% of them present only once. Trimming shortened V by 0 bases and J by 2 bases, and 14 bases separated the two germline ends. Per germline, CDR1 DFQATT and CDR2 SNEGSKA (reference sequence). The CDR3 spans 16 residues.

The sequenced sample consisted of blood. The V call is TRBV20-1, the J call TRBJ2-1; tentatively, D is TRBD1 or TRBD2 (5 bases each). The receptor was derived from a woman aged 30 to 39 with Graves' hyperthyroidism. CDR3 in DNA: TGCAGTGCTAGAGATTTTTCCGGGACCACCTACAATGAGCAGTTCTTC. This gives the protein CSARDFSGTTYNEQFF.